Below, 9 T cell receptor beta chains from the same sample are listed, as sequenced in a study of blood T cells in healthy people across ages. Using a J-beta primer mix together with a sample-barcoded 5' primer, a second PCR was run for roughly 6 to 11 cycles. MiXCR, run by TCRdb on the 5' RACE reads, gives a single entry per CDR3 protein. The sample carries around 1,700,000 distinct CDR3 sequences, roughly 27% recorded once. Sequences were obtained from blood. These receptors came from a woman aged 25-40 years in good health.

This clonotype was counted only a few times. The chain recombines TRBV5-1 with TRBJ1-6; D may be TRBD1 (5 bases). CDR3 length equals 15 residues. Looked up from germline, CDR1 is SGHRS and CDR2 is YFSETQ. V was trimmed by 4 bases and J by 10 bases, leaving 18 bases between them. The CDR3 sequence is CASSAPDRPGSPLHF. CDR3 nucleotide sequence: TGCGCCAGCAGCGCACCCGACCGGCCAGGGTCACCCCTCCACTTT.

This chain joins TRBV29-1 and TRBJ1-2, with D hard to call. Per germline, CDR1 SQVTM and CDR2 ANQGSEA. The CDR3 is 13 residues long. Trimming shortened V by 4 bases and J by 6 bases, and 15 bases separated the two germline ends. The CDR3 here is CSVAEPAKDGYTF. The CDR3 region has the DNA TGCAGCGTTGCGGAGCCGGCCAAGGATGGCTACACCTTC.

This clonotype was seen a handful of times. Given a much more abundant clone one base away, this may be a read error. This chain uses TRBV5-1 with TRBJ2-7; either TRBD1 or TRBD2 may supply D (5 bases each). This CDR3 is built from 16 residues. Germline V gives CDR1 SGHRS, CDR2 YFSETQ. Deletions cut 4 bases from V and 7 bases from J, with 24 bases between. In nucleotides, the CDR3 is TGCGCCAGCAGCCCCCAGGGAGCGGTCTCCTACAATGAGCAGTACTTC. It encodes CASSPQGAVSYNEQYF.

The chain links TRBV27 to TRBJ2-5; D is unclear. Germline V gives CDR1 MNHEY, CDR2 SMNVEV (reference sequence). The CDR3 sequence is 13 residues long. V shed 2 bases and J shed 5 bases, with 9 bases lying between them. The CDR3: CASSLIVGETQYF. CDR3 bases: TGTGCCAGCAGTTTAATTGTAGGGGAGACCCAGTACTTC.

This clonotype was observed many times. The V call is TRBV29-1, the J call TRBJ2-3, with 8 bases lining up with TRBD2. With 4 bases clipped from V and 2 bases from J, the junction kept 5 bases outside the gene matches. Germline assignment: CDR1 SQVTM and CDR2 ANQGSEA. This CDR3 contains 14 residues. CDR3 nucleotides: TGCAGCGTTGCGCTAGCGGGCCTCACAGATACGCAGTATTTT. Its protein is CSVALAGLTDTQYF.

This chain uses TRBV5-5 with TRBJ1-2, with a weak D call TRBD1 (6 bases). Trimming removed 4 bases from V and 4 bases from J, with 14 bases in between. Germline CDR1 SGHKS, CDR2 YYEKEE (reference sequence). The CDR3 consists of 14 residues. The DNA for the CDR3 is TGTGCCAGCAGCGTGGCAGGGGCAAGCTATGGCTACACCTTC. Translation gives CASSVAGASYGYTF.

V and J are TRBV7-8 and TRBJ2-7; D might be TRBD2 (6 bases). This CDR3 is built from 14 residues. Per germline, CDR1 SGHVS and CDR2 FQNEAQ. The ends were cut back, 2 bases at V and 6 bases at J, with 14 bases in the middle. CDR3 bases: TGTGCCAGCAGCTTAAGTGAACTAGCAGCCGAGCAGTACTTC. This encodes CASSLSELAAEQYF.

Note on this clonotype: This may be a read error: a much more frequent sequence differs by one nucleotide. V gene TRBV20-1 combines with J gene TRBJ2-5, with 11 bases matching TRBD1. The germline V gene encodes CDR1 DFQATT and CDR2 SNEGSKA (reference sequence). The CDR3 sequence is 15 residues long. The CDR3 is CSANPGQGAEETQDF. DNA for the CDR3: TGCAGTGCTAACCCCGGACAGGGGGCGGAGGAGACCCAGGACTTC.

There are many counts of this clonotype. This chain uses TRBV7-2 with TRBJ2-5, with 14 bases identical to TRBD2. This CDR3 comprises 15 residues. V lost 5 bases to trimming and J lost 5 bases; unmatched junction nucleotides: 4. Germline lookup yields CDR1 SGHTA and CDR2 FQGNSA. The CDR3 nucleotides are TGTGCCAGCAGCCTGAGGACTAGCGGGGGGGAGACCCAGTACTTC. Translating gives CASSLRTSGGETQYF.